The 5 T cell receptor beta chains below all came from one sample that was sequenced in a study of early T cells in non-severe SARS-CoV-2 infection. TCRdb independently ran MiXCR on the 5' RACE reads; one entry per CDR3 protein. The sample holds tens of thousands of distinct CDR3 sequences, 5.5% to 7% seen once. The sample consisted of whole blood. The source of these receptors is an adult who was a healthcare worker with PCR-confirmed SARS-CoV-2 infection or an uninfected control (not recorded which).

This clonotype was recorded many times. The chain has TRBV29-1 and TRBJ2-5, with D tentatively TRBD1 (5 bases). The CDR3 is 12 amino acids. Trimming left V 4 bases short and J 4 bases short, with 10 bases between. From germline, CDR1 is SQVTM and CDR2 ANQGSEA. The DNA of the CDR3 is TGCAGCGTTGTTCAGGGTGGAGAGACCCAGTACTTC. It encodes CSVVQGGETQYF.

This clonotype has a handful of counts. The chain carries TRBV11-2 and TRBJ2-2; D remains ambiguous. The CDR3 is 14 residues long. With 5 bases removed from V and 1 base from J, the gap between germline ends came to 8 bases. Germline V lookup: CDR1 SGHAT, CDR2 FQNNGV. In DNA form, the CDR3 reads TGTGCCAGCAGCGGACCCAGGAACACCGGGGAGCTGTTTTTT. This translates into CASSGPRNTGELFF.

This clonotype has only a few counts. CDR3 protein: CASSESIQGSGYTF. CDR3 nucleotide sequence: TGCGCCAGCAGTGAATCAATTCAGGGTTCTGGCTACACCTTC. The chain has TRBV10-2 and TRBJ1-2; the D gene is possibly TRBD1 (5 bases). CDR1 is WSHSY, CDR2 SAAADI, per germline. Deletions cut 3 bases from V and 7 bases from J, with 15 bases between. The CDR3 extends over 14 amino acids.

There are a few counts of this clonotype. This chain connects TRBV10-3 to TRBJ1-1; no clear D. From germline, CDR1 is ENHRY and CDR2 SYGVKD. The V end was cut by 2 bases, the J end by 1 base, with 5 bases between. CDR3 length equals 13 residues. The CDR3 spells CAISEMANTEAFF. The CDR3 DNA reads as TGTGCCATCAGTGAGATGGCGAACACTGAAGCTTTCTTT.

This clonotype was detected ten times or more. V is TRBV4-2 and J is TRBJ2-1; a weak D match, TRBD1 (5 bases). Trimming pared 4 bases from V and 1 base from J, leaving 8 bases between. The CDR3 spans 14 residues. Germline V gene sequence: CDR1 LGHNA, CDR2 YNFKEQ. The CDR3 loop is CASSRQRSYNEQFF. CDR3 DNA sequence: TGTGCCAGCAGCCGACAGAGATCCTACAATGAGCAGTTCTTC.